Presented here are 32 T cell receptor beta chains from one specimen sequenced in a study of cytomegalovirus exposure and HLA in healthy donors. PCR was performed using 60 Vbeta and 13 Jbeta primers. Assay: immunoSEQ multiplex PCR; the TCRdb copy retains only in-frame clones and omits some. The sample lists about 150,000 clones; around 59% were seen once. Input material: PBMCs. All receptors come from a male donor in good health and CMV-seronegative.

The J gene is TRBJ2-7, the V gene TRBV29-1, with D possibly TRBD1 on 6 matching bases. V was clipped by 0 bases and J by 7 bases, with 7 bases between them. The CDR3 runs to 11 residues. Germline-derived CDR1 and CDR2 are SQVTM and ANQGSEA. The CDR3 nucleotides are TGCAGCGTTGAAGATCAGGGGGAGCAGTACTTC. Its protein product is CSVEDQGEQYF.

The chain employs TRBV5-4 and TRBJ1-3, with 11 bases aligning to TRBD1. Trimming cost V 8 bases and J 2 bases; bases outside gene matches: 3. The CDR3 is 14 amino acids. Germline V gene lookup returns CDR1 SGHNT and CDR2 YYREEE (reference sequence). CDR3 bases: TGTGCCAGTAGGGACAGGGGGGCTGGAAACACCATATATTTT. It yields the protein CASRDRGAGNTIYF.

The chain employs TRBV7-3 and TRBJ2-6; tentative D call: TRBD1 (7 bases). The germline V gene has CDR1 SGHTA and CDR2 FQGTGA. V lost 0 bases, J lost 3 bases, and 15 bases lay in between. The CDR3 covers 18 residues. The CDR3 region has the DNA TGTGCCAGCAGCTTAACTGCGGGAAGGGGGCGTGGGGCCAACGTCCTGACTTTC. Residues: CASSLTAGRGRGANVLTF.

The chain is built from TRBV19 and TRBJ2-7; 7 bases fit TRBD2. The CDR3 has 13 amino acids. The V gene end was trimmed by 5 bases and the J gene end by 1 base; junction bases not matched to a gene: 2. The germline gives CDR1 LNHDA, CDR2 SQIVND (reference sequence). The CDR3 nucleotides are TGTGCCAGTAGTGCTAGCGGATCCTACGAGCAGTACTTC. Translating it yields CASSASGSYEQYF.

This clone has a handful of counts. The V gene is TRBV6-4, the J gene TRBJ2-4, with D possibly being TRBD1 (5 bases). From germline, CDR1 is MRHNA and CDR2 SNTAGT. This CDR3 has 16 amino acids. V was pared by 0 bases and J by 8 bases, with 17 bases between. CDR3 nucleotide sequence: TGTGCCAGCAGTGACTCTTCTCTAGGGGTGATGGACATTCAGTACTTC. Its translation is CASSDSSLGVMDIQYF.

The CDR3 here is CATRLAGGLQETQYF. CDR3 in DNA: TGTGCCACCAGGCTGGCAGGGGGATTACAAGAGACCCAGTACTTC. This rearrangement joins TRBV27 to TRBJ2-5; 7 positions match TRBD1. The CDR3 runs to 15 residues. The J segment lost 2 bases and the V segment lost 10 bases, leaving 13 bases of the junction unmatched. Germline V gives CDR1 MNHEY, CDR2 SMNVEV (reference sequence).

This clone was counted between two and nine times. The chain employs TRBV16 and TRBJ1-6, with D possibly being TRBD1 (6 bases). Per germline, CDR1 KGHSY and CDR2 FQNENV. This CDR3 is 15 amino acids long. V was cut by 5 bases and J by 6 bases, with 14 bases left in between. The CDR3 sequence: CASSSGQLLNSPLHF. The CDR3, as DNA: TGTGCCAGCAGCAGCGGACAGCTACTTAATTCACCCCTCCACTTT.

As concerns this clone: In the same sample, other DNA sequences code for this CDR3. CDR3 DNA: TGCGCCAGCTGTGACCCCCCCGGGCGGGGCAACACAGATACGCAGTATTTT. This translates into CASCDPPGRGNTDTQYF. The chain couples TRBV4-1 to TRBJ2-3; maybe TRBD2 (6 bases). The CDR3 has 17 residues. Germline lookup yields CDR1 MGHRA and CDR2 YSYEKL. V gave up 8 bases and J gave up 2 bases, with 23 bases separating them.

A few counts support this clone. The rearrangement uses TRBV28 and TRBJ2-5, with D possibly being TRBD2 (5 bases). The CDR3 consists of 14 residues. CDR1 and CDR2 (germline): MDHEN, SYDVKM. V was pared by 4 bases and J by 0 bases, with 9 bases between. For the CDR3, the DNA is TGTGCCAGCAGTTCGGCGGACTACCAAGAGACCCAGTACTTC. Translation: CASSSADYQETQYF.

With respect to this clone: Other nucleotide sequences from this sample produce the same CDR3. The chain couples TRBV14 to TRBJ1-5; a possible D gene is TRBD1 (6 bases). Germline-derived CDR1 and CDR2 are SGHDN and FVKESK. Trimming stripped 4 bases from V and 3 bases from J, with 7 bases between. The CDR3 length is 13 residues. The CDR3 here is CASSRTVNQPQHF. The DNA of the CDR3 is TGTGCCAGCAGCCGGACAGTCAATCAGCCCCAGCATTTT.

This chain connects TRBV5-8 to TRBJ1-4; D unresolved. The germline V gene has CDR1 SGHTS and CDR2 YDEGEE. V was cut by 1 base and J by 7 bases, with 11 bases left in between. The CDR3 is 14 amino acids. The CDR3 protein is CASSLSGYSEKLFF. The CDR3 coding sequence is TGTGCCAGCAGCTTGAGCGGGTATAGTGAAAAACTGTTTTTT.

V gene TRBV5-1 combines with J gene TRBJ1-2; the D gene is possibly TRBD1 (6 bases). CDR3 length equals 13 residues. Trimming removed 0 bases from V and 8 bases from J, with 11 bases in between. The germline gives CDR1 SGHRS, CDR2 YFSETQ. The CDR3 DNA reads TGCGCCAGCAGCTTGGAAGGGGGGGAAGGCTACACCTTC. Translating gives CASSLEGGEGYTF.

The chain joins TRBV5-1 to TRBJ1-1; TRBD1 agrees at 7 bases. Germline CDR1 reads SGHRS; CDR2 reads YFSETQ. This CDR3 has 15 residues. Unmatched junction bases numbered 9, after V lost 0 bases and J lost 7 bases. CDR3 amino acids: CASSLAVDRVGEAFF. DNA of the CDR3: TGCGCCAGCAGCTTGGCCGTCGACAGGGTTGGTGAAGCTTTCTTT.

The V gene is TRBV30, the J gene TRBJ1-6; D may be TRBD1 (5 bases). From germline, CDR1 is GTSNPN and CDR2 SVGIG (reference sequence). Trimming pared 3 bases from V and 8 bases from J, leaving 17 bases between. The CDR3 loop spans 15 amino acids. As DNA, the CDR3 is TGTGCCTGGAGCACACTCAGGGCGGCGGATTCACCCCTCCACTTT. This encodes CAWSTLRAADSPLHF.

In its sample, this clone was seen a few times. The chain carries TRBV5-1 and TRBJ2-3; 7 positions agree with TRBD2. Trimming at V came to 4 bases and at J to 4 bases, leaving 6 bases not matched to a gene. The CDR3 contains 14 residues. Germline assignment: CDR1 SGHRS and CDR2 YFSETQ. The CDR3 DNA sequence: TGCGCCAGCAGCCCGCTGGGGGGGGCAGATACGCAGTATTTT. The encoded protein is CASSPLGGADTQYF.

The rearrangement links TRBV25-1 to TRBJ1-2, with no clear D. The CDR3 totals 13 residues. The germline V gene has CDR1 MGHDK and CDR2 SYGVNS. Trimming shortened V by 1 base and J by 7 bases, and 10 bases separated the two germline ends. CDR3 bases: TGTGCCAGCAGTGAATTATCAGGAACTGGCTACACCTTC. This sequence encodes CASSELSGTGYTF.

This chain joins TRBV2 and TRBJ2-7, with TRBD1 as a possible D gene (6 bases). The germline CDR1 and CDR2 sequences are SNHLY and FYNNEI. The V end lost 6 bases, the J end lost 2 bases, and 17 bases lay between the germline ends. There are 15 residues in the CDR3. In DNA, the CDR3 is TGTGCCAGCAGAAGGGGGACACGGAACGCCTACGAGCAGTACTTC. Amino acid sequence: CASRRGTRNAYEQYF.

There are many counts of this clone. This chain links TRBV19 with TRBJ1-4; D might be TRBD1 (5 bases). This CDR3 is 14 amino acids long. V lost 3 bases to trimming and J lost 8 bases, with 13 bases between them. CDR1 LNHDA and CDR2 SQIVND come from the germline V gene (reference sequence). CDR3 bases: TGTGCCAGTAGTATTTTGGCAGGGCCCGAAAAACTGTTTTTT. It is translated as CASSILAGPEKLFF.

The rearrangement joins TRBV4-3 to TRBJ1-1, with TRBD1 identical over 9 bases. The J segment lost 3 bases and the V segment lost 0 bases, leaving 8 bases of the junction unmatched. CDR3 size: 17 residues. From germline, CDR1 is LGHNA and CDR2 YSLEER. The CDR3 region is CASSQELTGGFDTEAFF. As DNA, the CDR3 is TGCGCCAGCAGCCAAGAATTAACAGGGGGCTTCGACACTGAAGCTTTCTTT.

The DNA for the CDR3 is TGTGCCAGTAACTGGGGCAGGTCCAATCAGCCCCAGCATTTT. It codes for CASNWGRSNQPQHF. The chain carries TRBV19 and TRBJ1-5; a weak D match, TRBD1 (5 bases). Germline V CDR1 and CDR2: LNHDA, SQIVND (reference sequence). V was cut by 7 bases and J by 3 bases, with 13 bases left in between. The CDR3 has 14 amino acids.

The rearrangement links TRBV5-4 to TRBJ2-2, with D perhaps TRBD1 (5 bases). V shed 0 bases and J shed 0 bases, with 6 bases lying between them. The CDR3 totals 15 residues. CDR1 and CDR2 (germline): SGHNT, YYREEE (reference sequence). The CDR3 DNA sequence: TGTGCCAGCAGCTTGGAGGGGCCGAACACCGGGGAGCTGTTTTTT. It codes for CASSLEGPNTGELFF. The full variable domain, in which reference TRBV5-4 and TRBJ2-2 provide the parts outside the CDR3, is ETGVTQSPTHLIKTRGQQVTLRCSSQSGHNTVSWYQQALGQGPQFIFQYYREEENGRGNFPPRFSGLQFPNYSSELNVNALELDDSALYLCASSLEGPNTGELFFGEGSRLTVL.

The V gene is TRBV11-2, the J gene TRBJ1-1; 7 bases are shared with TRBD1. From germline, CDR1 is SGHAT and CDR2 FQNNGV. The CDR3 loop spans 15 amino acids. Trimming took 1 base from V and 5 from J; bases not matched to a gene: 7. Here the CDR3 reads CASSLALGQSTEAFF. The CDR3 DNA reads TGTGCCAGCAGCTTAGCTTTGGGACAGTCAACTGAAGCTTTCTTT.

The chain joins TRBV15 to TRBJ2-7, with 9 positions matching TRBD1. This CDR3 is 16 amino acids long. CDR1 LNHNV and CDR2 YYDKDF come from the germline V gene (reference sequence). The V segment lost 0 bases and the J segment 5 bases; nucleotides outside the gene matches: 8. The CDR3 DNA reads TGTGCCACCAGCAGAGATCAGGGGACAGGGTCCCACGAGCAGTACTTC. Amino acid sequence: CATSRDQGTGSHEQYF. The entire variable domain, with the rest obtained from reference TRBV15 and TRBJ2-7, is as follows: DAMVIQNPRYQVTQFGKPVTLSCSQTLNHNVMYWYQQKSSQAPKLLFHYYDKDFNNEADTPDNFQSRRPNTSFCFLDIRSPGLGDTAMYLCATSRDQGTGSHEQYFGPGTRLTVT.

CDR3 sequence: CASSPLSIGPQEFF. The CDR3 DNA reads as TGTGCCAGCAGCCCACTCTCCATAGGGCCACAGGAATTCTTT. The V call is TRBV7-9, the J call TRBJ1-1, with D maybe TRBD1 (5 bases). Germline CDR1 reads SEHNR; CDR2 reads FQNEAQ (reference sequence). The CDR3 consists of 14 residues. V was shortened by 5 bases and J by 14 bases, with 24 bases between the two germline ends.

V gene TRBV5-1 combines with J gene TRBJ2-5, with D perhaps TRBD1 (5 bases). Between the trimmed V and J ends, which lost 3 bases and 1 base, there was a span of 16 bases. This CDR3 spans 16 amino acids. Germline assignment: CDR1 SGHRS and CDR2 YFSETQ. CDR3 nucleotides: TGCGCCAGCAGCTCAAGACAGAGTCCAGGCCAAGAGACCCAGTACTTC. Translation gives CASSSRQSPGQETQYF.

This clone was detected a few times. The genes are TRBV7-9 and TRBJ2-1; D uncertain. CDR1 and CDR2 from the germline V gene are SEHNR and FQNEAQ (reference sequence). The CDR3 length is 12 residues. Trimming removed 0 bases from V and 10 bases from J, with 7 bases in between. The CDR3 DNA sequence: TGTGCCAGCAGCTTAGCGGTGAGGGAGCAGTTCTTC. Residues: CASSLAVREQFF.

The CDR3 DNA is TGTGCCAGCAGCCCCCGACTAGCGGGGGGAGGTGAGCAGTTCTTC. As protein: CASSPRLAGGGEQFF. This sequence joins TRBV7-6 and TRBJ2-1; 13 bases fit TRBD2. CDR1 and CDR2 (germline): SGHVS, FNYEAQ. J was trimmed by 9 bases and V by 5 bases; bases with no gene match: 7. This CDR3 has 15 amino acids.

This clone appeared many times. V is TRBV19 and J is TRBJ1-2; D might be TRBD1 (5 bases). V was clipped by 4 bases and J by 5 bases, with 8 bases between them. The CDR3 loop spans 12 amino acids. Germline V gene lookup returns CDR1 LNHDA and CDR2 SQIVND (reference sequence). CDR3 DNA: TGTGCCAGTAGTACAGGGAAGTATGGCTACACCTTC. This sequence encodes CASSTGKYGYTF.

CDR3 sequence (DNA): TGTGCCAGTAGTATCCGGACGGGGTCCCATAGCAATCAGCCCCAGCATTTT. It is translated as CASSIRTGSHSNQPQHF. This rearrangement joins TRBV19 to TRBJ1-5, with D unresolved. The V gene's germline CDR1 is LNHDA and CDR2 SQIVND (reference sequence). The V end was cut by 3 bases, the J end by 0 bases, with 15 bases between. The CDR3 is made up of 17 amino acids.

The chain employs TRBV2 and TRBJ1-2; tentative D call: TRBD1 (5 bases). CDR1 and CDR2 from the germline V gene are SNHLY and FYNNEI. Trimming removed 6 bases at V and 2 bases at J, with 13 bases between. The CDR3 extends over 14 amino acids. The CDR3 DNA is TGTGCCAGCAGGATGGGGGGTTTGAACTATGGCTACACCTTC. As protein: CASRMGGLNYGYTF.

V usage is TRBV10-1 and J usage is TRBJ2-1; tentative D call: TRBD2 (6 bases). The V and J ends lost 3 bases and 5 bases respectively, with 11 bases between them. CDR3 size: 14 residues. Germline loops: CDR1 WNHNN, CDR2 SYGVQD (reference sequence). CDR3 residues: CASSDGGMNNEQFF. The CDR3 DNA follows: TGCGCCAGCAGTGACGGGGGAATGAACAATGAGCAGTTCTTC.

The chain has TRBV5-4 and TRBJ1-6; 8 positions match TRBD1. Germline values: CDR1 SGHNT, CDR2 YYREEE (reference sequence). V lost 4 bases, J lost 7 bases, and 10 bases stayed unmatched. The CDR3 sequence is 16 residues long. CDR3 sequence (DNA): TGTGCCAGCAGCCAGGGGCTGGACAGGGCGAATTCACCCCTCCACTTT. Translating gives CASSQGLDRANSPLHF.